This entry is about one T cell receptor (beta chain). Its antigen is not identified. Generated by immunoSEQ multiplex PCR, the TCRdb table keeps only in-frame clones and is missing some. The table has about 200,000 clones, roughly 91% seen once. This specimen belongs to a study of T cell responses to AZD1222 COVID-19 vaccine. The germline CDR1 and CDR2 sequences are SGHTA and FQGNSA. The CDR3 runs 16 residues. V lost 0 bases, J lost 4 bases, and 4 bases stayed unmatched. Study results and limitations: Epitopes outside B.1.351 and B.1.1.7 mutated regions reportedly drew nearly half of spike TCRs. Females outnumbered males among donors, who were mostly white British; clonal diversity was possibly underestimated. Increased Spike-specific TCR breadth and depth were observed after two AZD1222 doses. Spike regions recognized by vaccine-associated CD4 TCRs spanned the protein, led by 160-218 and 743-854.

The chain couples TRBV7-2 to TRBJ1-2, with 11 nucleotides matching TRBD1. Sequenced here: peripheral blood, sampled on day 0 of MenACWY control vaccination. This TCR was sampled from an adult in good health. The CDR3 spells CASSLAGQGASYGYTF. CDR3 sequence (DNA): TGTGCCAGCAGCTTAGCCGGACAGGGGGCCAGCTATGGCTACACCTTC. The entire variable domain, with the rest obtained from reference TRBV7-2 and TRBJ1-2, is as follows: GAGVSQSPSNKVTEKGKDVELRCDPISGHTALYWYRQSLGQGLEFLIYFQGNSAPDKSGLPSDRFSAERTGGSVSTLTIQRTQQEDSAVYLCASSLAGQGASYGYTFGSGTRLTVV.